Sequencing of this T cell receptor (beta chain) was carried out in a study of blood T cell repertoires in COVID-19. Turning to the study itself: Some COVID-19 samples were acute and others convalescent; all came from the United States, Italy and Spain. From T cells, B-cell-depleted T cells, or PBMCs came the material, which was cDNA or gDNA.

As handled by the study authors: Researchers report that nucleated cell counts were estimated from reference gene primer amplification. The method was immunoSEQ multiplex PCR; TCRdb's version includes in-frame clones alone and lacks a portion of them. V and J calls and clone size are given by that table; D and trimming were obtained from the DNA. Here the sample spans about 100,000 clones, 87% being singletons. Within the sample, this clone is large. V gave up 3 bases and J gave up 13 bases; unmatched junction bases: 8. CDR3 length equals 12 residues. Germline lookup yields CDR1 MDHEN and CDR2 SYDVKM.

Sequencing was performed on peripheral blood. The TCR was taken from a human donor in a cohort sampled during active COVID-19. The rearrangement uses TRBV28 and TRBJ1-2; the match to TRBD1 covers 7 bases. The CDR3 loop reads CASSLDRRGGTF. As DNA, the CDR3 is TGTGCCAGCAGTTTGGACAGGAGGGGCGGCACCTTC.